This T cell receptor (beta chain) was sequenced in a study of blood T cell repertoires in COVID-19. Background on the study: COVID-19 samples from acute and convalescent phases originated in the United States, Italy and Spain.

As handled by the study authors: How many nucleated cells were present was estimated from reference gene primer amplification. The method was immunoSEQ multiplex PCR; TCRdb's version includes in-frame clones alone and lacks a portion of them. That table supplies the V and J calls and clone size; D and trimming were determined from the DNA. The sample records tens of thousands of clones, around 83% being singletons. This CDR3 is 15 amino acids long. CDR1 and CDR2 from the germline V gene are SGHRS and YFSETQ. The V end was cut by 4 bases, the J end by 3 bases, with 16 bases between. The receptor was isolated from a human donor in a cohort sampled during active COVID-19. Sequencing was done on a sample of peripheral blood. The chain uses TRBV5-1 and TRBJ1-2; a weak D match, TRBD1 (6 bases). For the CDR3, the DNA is TGCGCCAGCAGCCCCGGGAACAGGGAACACTATGGCTACACCTTC. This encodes CASSPGNREHYGYTF.